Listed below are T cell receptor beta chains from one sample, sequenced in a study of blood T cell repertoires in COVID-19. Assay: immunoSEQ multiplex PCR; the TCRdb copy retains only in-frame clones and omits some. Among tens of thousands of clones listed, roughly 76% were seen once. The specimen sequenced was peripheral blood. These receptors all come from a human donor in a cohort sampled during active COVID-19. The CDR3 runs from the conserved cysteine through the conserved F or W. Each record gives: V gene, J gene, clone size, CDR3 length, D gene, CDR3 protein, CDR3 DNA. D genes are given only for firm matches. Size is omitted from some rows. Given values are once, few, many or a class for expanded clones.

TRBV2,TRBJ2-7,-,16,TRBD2,CATSGGASGGLNEQYF,TGTGCCACCTCGGGTGGGGCTAGCGGGGGTCTCAACGAGCAGTACTTC
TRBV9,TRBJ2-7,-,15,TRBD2,CASSVASGGPYEQYF,TGTGCCAGCAGCGTAGCCAGCGGGGGTCCCTACGAGCAGTACTTC
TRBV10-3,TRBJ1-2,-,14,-,CAISPSGGGYGYTF,TGTGCCATCAGTCCCTCGGGGGGGGGCTATGGCTACACCTTC
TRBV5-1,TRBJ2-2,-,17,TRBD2,CASSPLAGGANTGELFF,TGCGCCAGCAGCCCCTTAGCGGGGGGCGCGAACACCGGGGAGCTGTTTTTT
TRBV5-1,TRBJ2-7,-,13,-,CASSLDTSYEQYF,TGCGCCAGCAGCCTCGACACCTCCTACGAGCAGTACTTC
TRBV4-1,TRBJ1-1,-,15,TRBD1,CASSNRQGQGAEAFF,TGCGCCAGCAGCAACCGACAGGGACAGGGCGCTGAAGCTTTCTTT
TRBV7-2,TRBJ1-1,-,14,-,CASSLGAEYTEAFF,TGTGCCAGCAGCTTAGGTGCGGAATACACTGAAGCTTTCTTT
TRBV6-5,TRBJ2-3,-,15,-,CASRTAVPSTDTQYF,TGTGCCAGCAGGACGGCGGTTCCTAGCACAGATACGCAGTATTTT
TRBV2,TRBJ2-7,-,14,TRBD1,CASSEQGAAYEQYF,TGTGCCAGCAGTGAACAGGGGGCGGCCTACGAGCAGTACTTC
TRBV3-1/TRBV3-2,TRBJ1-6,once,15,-,CASSTRGSYNSPLHF,TGTGCCAGCAGCACCAGGGGCTCCTATAATTCACCCCTCCACTTT
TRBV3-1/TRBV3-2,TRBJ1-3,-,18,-,CASSRRALDSNAGNTIYF,TGTGCCAGCAGCCGTCGGGCCCTAGACAGTAATGCTGGAAACACCATATATTTT
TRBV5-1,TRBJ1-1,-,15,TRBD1,CASSSETGKGTEAFF,TGCGCCAGCAGCTCCGAGACAGGGAAGGGCACTGAAGCTTTCTTT
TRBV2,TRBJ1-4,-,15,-,CASSGQGLSNEKLFF,TGTGCCAGCAGTGGTCAGGGCCTTTCTAATGAAAAACTGTTTTTT
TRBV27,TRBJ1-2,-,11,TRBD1,CASRGQYGYTF,TGTGCCAGCAGGGGACAGTATGGCTACACCTTC
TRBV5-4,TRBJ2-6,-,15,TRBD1,CASSTGFAGANVLTF,TGTGCCAGCTCGACAGGGTTTGCTGGGGCCAACGTCCTGACTTTC
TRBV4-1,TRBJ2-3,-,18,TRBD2,CASSQEGAGGPSTDTQYF,TGCGCCAGCAGCCAAGAAGGAGCGGGGGGTCCCAGCACAGATACGCAGTATTTT
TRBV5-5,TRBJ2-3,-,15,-,CASSLSGKGTDTQYF,TGTGCCAGCAGCTTGTCGGGGAAAGGCACAGATACGCAGTATTTT
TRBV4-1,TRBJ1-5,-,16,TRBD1,CASSQDGTDGNQPQHF,TGCGCCAGCAGCCAAGATGGGACAGATGGAAATCAGCCCCAGCATTTT
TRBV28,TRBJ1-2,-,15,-,CASRRGRPGGYGYTF,TGTGCCAGCAGAAGAGGTCGTCCCGGTGGCTATGGCTACACCTTC
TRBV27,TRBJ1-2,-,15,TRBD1,CASSQQTGGVYGYTF,TGTGCCAGCAGCCAACAGACAGGGGGCGTCTATGGCTACACCTTC
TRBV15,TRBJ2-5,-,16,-,CATSRAGRDHRETQYF,TGTGCCACCAGCAGAGCCGGGCGGGACCACCGGGAGACCCAGTACTTC
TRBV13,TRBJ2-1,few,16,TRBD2,CASSSRGGTSKNEQFF,TGTGCCAGCAGCTCCCGGGGGGGGACTAGCAAGAATGAGCAGTTCTTC
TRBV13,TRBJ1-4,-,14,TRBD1,CASSLWTGDEKLFF,TGTGCCAGCAGCTTATGGACAGGGGATGAAAAACTGTTTTTT
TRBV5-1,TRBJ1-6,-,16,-,CASSLAPSGVGSPLHF,TGCGCCAGCAGCTTGGCTCCCTCAGGGGTCGGTTCACCCCTCCACTTT
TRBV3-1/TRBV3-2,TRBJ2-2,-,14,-,CASSQARVPGELFF,TGTGCCAGCAGCCAAGCCAGGGTCCCCGGGGAGCTGTTTTTT
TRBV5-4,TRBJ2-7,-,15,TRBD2,CASSMEVAGFYEQYF,TGTGCCAGCAGTATGGAAGTAGCGGGGTTCTACGAGCAGTACTTC
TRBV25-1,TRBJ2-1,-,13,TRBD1,CASLSQGEDEQFF,TGTGCCAGCCTCTCCCAGGGGGAAGATGAGCAGTTCTTC
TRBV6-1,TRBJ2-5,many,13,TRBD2,CASSESSGGPQYF,TGTGCCAGCAGTGAGTCTAGCGGGGGCCCCCAGTACTTC
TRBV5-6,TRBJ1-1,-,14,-,CASSLERGPAEAFF,TGTGCCAGCAGCTTGGAGCGGGGACCTGCTGAAGCTTTCTTT
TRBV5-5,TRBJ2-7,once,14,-,CASSLADGAYEQYF,TGTGCCAGCAGCTTGGCGGACGGGGCCTACGAGCAGTACTTC
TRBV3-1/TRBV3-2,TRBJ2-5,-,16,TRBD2,CASTSGLAGGRETQYF,TGTGCCAGCACCAGCGGACTAGCGGGGGGACGGGAGACCCAGTACTTC
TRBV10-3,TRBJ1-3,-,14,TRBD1,CAIRDRDSGNTIYF,TGTGCCATCAGAGACAGGGACTCTGGAAACACCATATATTTT
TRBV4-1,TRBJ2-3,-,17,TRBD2,CASSQDRAGAGGGTQYF,TGCGCCAGCAGCCAAGATAGGGCGGGCGCGGGGGGTGGTACGCAGTATTTT
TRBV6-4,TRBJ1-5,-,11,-,CAAGSNQPQHF,TGTGCCGCGGGAAGCAATCAGCCCCAGCATTTT
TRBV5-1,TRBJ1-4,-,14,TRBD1,CASSLGGTEEKLFF,TGCGCCAGCAGCTTGGGAGGGACAGAGGAAAAACTGTTTTTT
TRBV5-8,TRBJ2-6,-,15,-,CASNLDSPGANVLTF,TGTGCCAGCAACCTCGACAGTCCTGGGGCCAACGTCCTGACTTTC
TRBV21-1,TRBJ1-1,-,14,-,CASSHPVGGTEAFF,TGTGCCAGCAGCCATCCAGTAGGGGGAACTGAAGCTTTCTTT
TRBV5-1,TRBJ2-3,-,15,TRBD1,CASSLVGTDTDTQYF,TGCGCCAGCAGCTTGGTTGGGACAGACACAGATACGCAGTATTTT
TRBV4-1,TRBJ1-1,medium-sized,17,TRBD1,CASSQGQGAGLNTEAFF,TGCGCCAGCAGCCAAGGACAGGGGGCCGGCCTGAACACTGAAGCTTTCTTT
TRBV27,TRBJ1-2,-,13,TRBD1,CASSFRDSRDYTF,TGTGCCAGCAGTTTCCGGGACAGTCGCGACTACACCTTC
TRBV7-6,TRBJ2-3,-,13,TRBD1,CASTRGLGDTQYF,TGTGCCAGCACCAGGGGGCTTGGAGATACGCAGTATTTT
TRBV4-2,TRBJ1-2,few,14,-,CASSQTTGNYGYTF,TGTGCCAGCAGCCAAACGACAGGAAACTATGGCTACACCTTC
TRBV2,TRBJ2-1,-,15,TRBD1,CASSEDRGLGNEQFF,TGTGCCAGCAGTGAGGACAGGGGGCTCGGCAATGAGCAGTTCTTC
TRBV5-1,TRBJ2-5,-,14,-,CASSTGLTQETQYF,TGCGCCAGCAGCACCGGACTTACCCAAGAGACCCAGTACTTC
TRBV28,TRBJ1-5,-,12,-,CASMQDNQPQHF,TGTGCCAGCATGCAGGACAATCAGCCCCAGCATTTT
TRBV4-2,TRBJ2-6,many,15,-,CASSQDSSGANVLTF,TGTGCCAGCAGCCAAGACAGCTCTGGGGCCAACGTCCTGACTTTC
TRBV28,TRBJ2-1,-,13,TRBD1,CASRRQGYNEQFF,TGTGCCAGCAGAAGACAGGGCTACAATGAGCAGTTCTTC
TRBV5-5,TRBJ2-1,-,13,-,CASSRDSYNEQFF,TGTGCCAGCAGCCGCGACAGTTACAATGAGCAGTTCTTC
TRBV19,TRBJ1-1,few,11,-,CASSQNTEAFF,TGTGCCAGTAGTCAGAACACTGAAGCTTTCTTT
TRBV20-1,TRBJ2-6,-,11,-,CSASGANVLTF,TGCAGTGCATCGGGGGCCAACGTCCTGACTTTC
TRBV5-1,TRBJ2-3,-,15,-,CASSYGPGMTDTQYF,TGCGCCAGCAGTTATGGGCCAGGGATGACAGATACGCAGTATTTT
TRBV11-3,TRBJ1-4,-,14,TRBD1,CASSPPGGREKLFF,TGTGCCAGCAGTCCTCCAGGGGGGAGGGAAAAACTGTTTTTT
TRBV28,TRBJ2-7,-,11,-,CASTTAYEQYF,TGTGCCAGCACGACAGCCTACGAGCAGTACTTC